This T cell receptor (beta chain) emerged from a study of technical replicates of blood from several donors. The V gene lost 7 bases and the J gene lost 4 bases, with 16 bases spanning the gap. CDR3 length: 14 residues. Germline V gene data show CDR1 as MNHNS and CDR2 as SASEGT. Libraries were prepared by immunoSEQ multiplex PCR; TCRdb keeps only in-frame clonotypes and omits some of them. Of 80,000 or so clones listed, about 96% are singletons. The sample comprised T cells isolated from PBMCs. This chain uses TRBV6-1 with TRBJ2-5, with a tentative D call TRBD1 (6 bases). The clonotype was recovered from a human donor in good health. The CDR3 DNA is TGTGCCAGCATCCGGGACAAATGGAGAGAGACCCAGTACTTC. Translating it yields CASIRDKWRETQYF.